The rows below give T cell receptor beta chains drawn from one sample of a study of blood T cell repertoires in COVID-19. The assay was immunoSEQ multiplex PCR, and TCRdb's table has in-frame clones only and misses some. The data contain 190,000 or so clones, about 89% of them singletons. The sequencing sample was made of PBMCs or T cells enriched from blood (not recorded which). The receptors come from a woman aged 18-35 years who had recovered from COVID-19. CDR3s include the opening cysteine and the closing phenylalanine or tryptophan. D genes are given only for firm matches. Part of the rows lack a size; the others show once, few, many or a class for expanded clones.

abundance,j_gene,v_gene,d_gene,CDR3nt,CDR3aa
NA,TRBJ1-5,TRBV6-5,TRBD1,TGTGCCAGCACTCGACAGGGGGGAAAGAATCAGCCCCAGCATTTT,CASTRQGGKNQPQHF
few,TRBJ1-1,TRBV19,NA,TGTGCCAGTAGTATAGCAGCCGGGGGACGGACTGAAGCTTTCTTT,CASSIAAGGRTEAFF
NA,TRBJ1-1,TRBV30,TRBD1,TGTGCCTGGATGGGGACAGGTCGCACTGAAGCTTTCTTT,CAWMGTGRTEAFF
NA,TRBJ2-1,TRBV9,TRBD2,TGTGCCAGCAGCGGGAGCGGGGGGGACTACAATGAGCAGTTCTTC,CASSGSGGDYNEQFF
NA,TRBJ2-7,TRBV10-3,TRBD2,TGTGCCATCAGTGGTAGCGGGGGCCAGTCCTACGAGCAGTACTTC,CAISGSGGQSYEQYF
NA,TRBJ1-2,TRBV12-5,TRBD1,TGTGCTAGTGGTTTGGGACAGGGAGATGGCTACACCTTC,CASGLGQGDGYTF
many,TRBJ1-6,TRBV6-4,NA,TGTGCCAGCAAAAGGACAGACAATTCACCCCTCCACTTT,CASKRTDNSPLHF
NA,TRBJ2-7,TRBV9,TRBD1,TGTGCCAGCAGCTCGGGGACAGGGGTCTACGAGCAGTACTTC,CASSSGTGVYEQYF
few,TRBJ1-2,TRBV28,NA,TGTGCCAGCAGTTTAAGTACAGTATATGGCTACACCTTC,CASSLSTVYGYTF
NA,TRBJ2-7,TRBV9,TRBD1,TGTGCCAGCAGCGTAGTTGGTCAGGGGGCCGAGCAGTACTTC,CASSVVGQGAEQYF
NA,TRBJ2-7,TRBV7-9,NA,TGTGCCAGCAGCTTAGCAGAGAACCCGAGGAGGGACGAGCAGTACTTC,CASSLAENPRRDEQYF
NA,TRBJ1-1,TRBV7-2,NA,TGTGCCAGCAGCCCGGGGGGCGGGACCCGATACCGGGACACTGAAGCTTTCTTT,CASSPGGGTRYRDTEAFF
NA,TRBJ2-3,TRBV19,TRBD1,TGTGCCAGTAGTCCTACCTCCGGGACAGGCACAGATACGCAGTATTTT,CASSPTSGTGTDTQYF
NA,TRBJ1-1,TRBV9,TRBD1,TGTGCCAGCAGAGGGACAGGGCTTGAAGCTTTCTTT,CASRGTGLEAFF
NA,TRBJ2-2,TRBV11-1,TRBD1,TGTGCCAGCAGGGGACAGGGGAGGAACACCGGGGAGCTGTTTTTT,CASRGQGRNTGELFF
few,TRBJ1-5,TRBV19,NA,TGTGCCACAACACAGGACAATCAGCCCCAGCATTTT,CATTQDNQPQHF
once,TRBJ2-5,TRBV7-8,TRBD1,TGTGCCAGCAGCTTAGTAGGGACAGTCCAAGAGACCCAGTACTTC,CASSLVGTVQETQYF
NA,TRBJ1-2,TRBV24-1,NA,TGTGCCACCAGTGATCCCACGGGGGGGATCTATGGCTACACCTTC,CATSDPTGGIYGYTF
few,TRBJ2-7,TRBV11-2,NA,TGTGCCAGCAGCTTAGATCATAACAGGCCCAGCTCCTACGAGCAGTACTTC,CASSLDHNRPSSYEQYF
NA,TRBJ2-7,TRBV3-1/TRBV3-2,TRBD2,TGTGCCAGCAGCCAGGGACTAGCGGCGCAGTACTTC,CASSQGLAAQYF
NA,TRBJ2-7,TRBV7-2,NA,TGTGCCAGCAGCTTAGTCTTCCAGATCTCCTACGAGCAGTACTTC,CASSLVFQISYEQYF
NA,TRBJ2-6,TRBV19,NA,TGTGCCAGTAGTGGCGGGGACTCTGGGGCCAACGTCCTGACTTTC,CASSGGDSGANVLTF
NA,TRBJ2-7,TRBV6-5,TRBD2,TGTGCCAGCAGCCTTAGCGGGGGGGCCTGGGGCGAGCAGTACTTC,CASSLSGGAWGEQYF
NA,TRBJ1-1,TRBV9,NA,TGTGCCAGCAGCGAGGGGCCGTCGAACACTGAAGCTTTCTTT,CASSEGPSNTEAFF
NA,TRBJ2-6,TRBV28,NA,TGTGCCAGCTCTTTGGGGGGCTCTGGGGCCAACGTCCTGACTTTC,CASSLGGSGANVLTF
NA,TRBJ1-6,TRBV30,NA,TGTGCCTGGAGTGTATCCCCGGGTTCACCCCTCCACTTT,CAWSVSPGSPLHF
NA,TRBJ2-3,TRBV10-3,NA,TGTGCCATCAGTGAGTCGGGAGTCTCGAGTACAGATACGCAGTATTTT,CAISESGVSSTDTQYF
once,TRBJ2-2,TRBV28,NA,TGTGCCAGCAGTTTAGTGACCCCAGGGAACACCGGGGAGCTGTTTTTT,CASSLVTPGNTGELFF
NA,TRBJ1-1,TRBV18,NA,TGTGCCAGCTCACCCGGGACTACCACTGAAGCTTTCTTT,CASSPGTTTEAFF
NA,TRBJ2-7,TRBV5-1,NA,TGCGCCAGCAGCCCCGGACTGTCGTACGAGCAGTACTTC,CASSPGLSYEQYF
NA,TRBJ2-7,TRBV28,NA,TGTGCCACCAGACAGGACGTGAGGGAGCAGTACTTC,CATRQDVREQYF